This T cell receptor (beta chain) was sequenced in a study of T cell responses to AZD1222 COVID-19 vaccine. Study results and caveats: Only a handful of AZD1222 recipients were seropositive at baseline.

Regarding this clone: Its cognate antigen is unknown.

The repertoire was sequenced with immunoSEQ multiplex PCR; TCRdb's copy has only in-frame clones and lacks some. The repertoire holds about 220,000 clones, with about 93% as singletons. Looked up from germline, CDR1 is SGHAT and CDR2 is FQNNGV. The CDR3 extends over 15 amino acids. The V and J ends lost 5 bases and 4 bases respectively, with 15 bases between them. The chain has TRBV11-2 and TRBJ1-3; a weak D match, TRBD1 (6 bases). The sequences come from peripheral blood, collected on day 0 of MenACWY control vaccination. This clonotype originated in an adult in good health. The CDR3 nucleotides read TGTGCCAGCAGCCCCACCAACAGGGCGGGAAACACCATATATTTT. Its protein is CASSPTNRAGNTIYF.